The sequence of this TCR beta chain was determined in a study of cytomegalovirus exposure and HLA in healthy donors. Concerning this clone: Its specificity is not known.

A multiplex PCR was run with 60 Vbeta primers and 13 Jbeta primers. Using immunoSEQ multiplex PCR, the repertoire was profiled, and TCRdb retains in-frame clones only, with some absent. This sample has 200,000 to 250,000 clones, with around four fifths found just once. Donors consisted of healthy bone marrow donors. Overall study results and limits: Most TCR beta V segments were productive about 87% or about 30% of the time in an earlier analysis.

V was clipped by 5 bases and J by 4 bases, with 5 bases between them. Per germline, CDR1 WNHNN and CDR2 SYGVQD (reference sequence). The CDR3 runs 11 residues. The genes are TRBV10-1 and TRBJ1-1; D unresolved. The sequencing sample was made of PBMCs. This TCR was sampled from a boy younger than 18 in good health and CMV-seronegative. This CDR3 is CASSYITEAFF. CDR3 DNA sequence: TGCGCCAGCAGTTATATCACTGAAGCTTTCTTT.